Shown below are 29 T cell receptor beta chains from a single sample sequenced in a study of blood T cell repertoires in COVID-19. Repertoires were generated with immunoSEQ multiplex PCR, while TCRdb's copy carries only in-frame clones and drops some. Among approximately 70,000 clones listed, roughly 90% were seen once. Sequencing was performed on peripheral blood. These receptors all come from a human donor in a cohort sampled during active COVID-19.

V usage is TRBV12-3 or TRBV12-4 and J usage is TRBJ2-3; D is unresolved. This CDR3 spans 11 amino acids. Trimming shortened V by 4 bases and J by 6 bases, and 5 bases separated the two germline ends. The CDR3 DNA reads as TGTGCCAGCAGTTCTGCGGATACGCAGTATTTT. It encodes CASSSADTQYF.

The chain joins TRBV5-1 to TRBJ2-3; 7 nucleotides match TRBD1. The V segment lost 0 bases and the J segment 4 bases; nucleotides outside the gene matches: 2. This CDR3 spans 14 amino acids. Germline V gives CDR1 SGHRS, CDR2 YFSETQ. In DNA form, the CDR3 reads TGCGCCAGCAGCTTGGAGGGGGCGGCAGATACGCAGTATTTT. Protein: CASSLEGAADTQYF.

The chain links TRBV20-1 to TRBJ2-3; 11 bases fit TRBD2. CDR3 length: 17 residues. V dropped 3 bases and J dropped 4; count of bases not matched to a gene: 12. Germline CDR1 reads DFQATT; CDR2 reads SNEGSKA (reference sequence). CDR3 amino acids: CSASIGLAGSWSDTQYF. The DNA of the CDR3 is TGCAGTGCTAGTATTGGACTAGCGGGTAGTTGGTCAGATACGCAGTATTTT.

V is TRBV27 and J is TRBJ2-7; no definite D call. CDR3 length equals 15 residues. Trimming cost V 4 bases and J 1 base, with 14 bases left between them. CDR1 is MNHEY, CDR2 SMNVEV, per germline (reference sequence). CDR3 coding DNA: TGTGCCAGCAGTTCCGCGAGTTACAGATCCTACGAGCAGTACTTC. Its protein is CASSSASYRSYEQYF.

The rearrangement links TRBV5-1 to TRBJ1-4; possible D gene TRBD1, 5 bases. V lost 1 base, J lost 0 bases, and 7 bases lay in between. Germline V lookup: CDR1 SGHRS, CDR2 YFSETQ. CDR3 length equals 15 residues. DNA of the CDR3: TGCGCCAGCAGCTTGTCGGGGGCAACTAATGAAAAACTGTTTTTT. Its translation is CASSLSGATNEKLFF.

Here the CDR3 reads CSVPGTGNPYEQYF. CDR3 in DNA: TGCAGCGTTCCCGGGACAGGGAACCCCTACGAGCAGTACTTC. This chain connects TRBV29-1 to TRBJ2-7, with 9 bases identical to TRBD1. Germline V gene lookup returns CDR1 SQVTM and CDR2 ANQGSEA. Unmatched junction bases numbered 7, after V lost 5 bases and J lost 2 bases. CDR3 length equals 14 residues.

This clone is a singleton in its sample. The chain recombines TRBV3-1 (or the pseudogene TRBV3-2) with TRBJ2-1; D not certain. The CDR3 covers 15 residues. Trimming left V 1 base short and J 1 base short, with 8 bases between. Germline CDR1 reads LGHDT; CDR2 reads YNNKEL (reference sequence). DNA of the CDR3: TGTGCCAGCAGCCAAGGTATACTGTCCTACAATGAGCAGTTCTTC. Translated: CASSQGILSYNEQFF.

The chain is built from TRBV7-2 and TRBJ1-5; D perhaps matches TRBD1 (6 bases). V was trimmed by 4 bases and J by 5 bases, leaving 12 bases between them. CDR3 length equals 14 residues. Germline lookup yields CDR1 SGHTA and CDR2 FQGNSA. The CDR3 protein is CASSSRGGDQPQHF. The CDR3 DNA is TGTGCCAGCAGCTCCAGGGGCGGAGATCAGCCCCAGCATTTT.

The J gene is TRBJ2-7, the V gene TRBV6-5; 10 bases agree with TRBD1. The CDR3 loop spans 15 amino acids. V was pared by 7 bases and J by 3 bases, with 9 bases of the junction left unmatched. CDR1 and CDR2 (germline): MNHEY, SVGAGI. In DNA form, the CDR3 reads TGTGCCAGCACCTCACCGAGGACAGGGGGCTACGAGCAGTACTTC. Encoded protein: CASTSPRTGGYEQYF.

The V call is TRBV6-1, the J call TRBJ2-7; perhaps TRBD1 as D (6 bases). Trimming left V 2 bases short and J 0 bases short, with 8 bases between. CDR3 length: 14 residues. The germline CDR1 and CDR2 sequences are MNHNS and SASEGT. The CDR3 here is CASSETGFSYEQYF. In DNA, the CDR3 is TGTGCCAGCAGTGAAACAGGGTTCTCCTACGAGCAGTACTTC.

The chain combines TRBV30 with TRBJ1-4, with D possibly being TRBD1 (6 bases). CDR1 is GTSNPN, CDR2 SVGIG, per germline (reference sequence). The V gene lost 4 bases and the J gene lost 7 bases, with 16 bases spanning the gap. This CDR3 is 14 amino acids long. The CDR3 coding sequence is TGTGCCTGGACCGACGGGGGGCTTGCTGAAAAACTGTTTTTT. It specifies CAWTDGGLAEKLFF.

A single count supports this clone. The chain carries TRBV10-3 and TRBJ1-1; D not certain. Deletions cut 0 bases from V and 5 bases from J, with 13 bases between. CDR1 is ENHRY and CDR2 is SYGVKD in the germline V gene. This CDR3 spans 15 amino acids. The CDR3 protein is CAISESFQRGTEAFF. In DNA form, the CDR3 reads TGTGCCATCAGTGAGTCGTTCCAGAGAGGAACTGAAGCTTTCTTT.

V usage is TRBV9 and J usage is TRBJ2-7; 10 nucleotides match TRBD2. The V gene's germline CDR1 is SGDLS and CDR2 YYNGEE. J lost 7 bases, V lost 0 bases, and 19 bases had no gene match. The CDR3 contains 19 residues. The CDR3 protein is CASSVDSQTKRGGLGEQYF. The DNA of the CDR3 is TGTGCCAGCAGCGTAGACAGCCAGACTAAGCGGGGGGGCCTTGGAGAGCAGTACTTC.

The rearrangement joins TRBV4-2 to TRBJ2-1, with D unclear. V was pared by 1 base and J by 0 bases, with 10 bases between. This CDR3 has 16 residues. Germline V CDR1 and CDR2: LGHNA, YNFKEQ. This chain's CDR3 is CASSQVLGGSYNEQFF. As DNA, the CDR3 is TGTGCCAGCAGCCAAGTCCTCGGCGGCTCCTACAATGAGCAGTTCTTC.

The CDR3 loop reads CASSQDLLTVNTEAFF. CDR3 coding DNA: TGTGCCAGCAGCCAAGATTTATTAACAGTGAACACTGAAGCTTTCTTT. The V call is TRBV4-2, the J call TRBJ1-1; D gene uncertain. This CDR3 comprises 16 residues. Trimming stripped 0 bases from V and 0 bases from J, with 11 bases between. Germline assignment: CDR1 LGHNA and CDR2 YNFKEQ.

This clone was seen once. This chain links TRBV4-3 with TRBJ2-1; 10 positions agree with TRBD1. Germline assignment: CDR1 LGHNA and CDR2 YSLEER. This CDR3 comprises 18 residues. Losses at the gene ends were 2 bases for V and 9 bases for J; bases not matched to a gene: 16. In DNA form, the CDR3 reads TGCGCCAGCAGCCAAATGTTCGCAAAGGACAGGGGGTTAGGTGAGCAGTTCTTC. This codes for CASSQMFAKDRGLGEQFF.

The chain couples TRBV18 to TRBJ1-1, with TRBD1 matching over 12 bases. Germline values: CDR1 KGHSH, CDR2 LQKENI. Trimming at V came to 2 bases and at J to 4 bases, leaving 8 bases not matched to a gene. This CDR3 comprises 17 residues. CDR3 in amino acids: CASSPGTGGAGTTEAFF. The CDR3 DNA is TGTGCCAGCTCACCAGGGACAGGGGGCGCTGGAACCACTGAAGCTTTCTTT.

The rearrangement joins TRBV7-2 to TRBJ1-5, with D tentatively TRBD1 (6 bases). The germline V gene encodes CDR1 SGHTA and CDR2 FQGNSA. Trimming took 3 bases from V and 3 from J, leaving 12 bases between them. This CDR3 is 15 amino acids long. The CDR3 coding sequence is TGTGCCAGCAGCTTCGGACAGCTGATCAATCAGCCCCAGCATTTT. It specifies CASSFGQLINQPQHF.

The chain is built from TRBV2 and TRBJ2-5; tentative D call: TRBD2 (6 bases). Trimming stripped 7 bases from V and 2 bases from J, with 14 bases between. This CDR3 contains 14 residues. Germline V gene sequence: CDR1 SNHLY, CDR2 FYNNEI. CDR3 DNA: TGTGCCAGCACCATCCGGGGGAAACAAGAGACCCAGTACTTC. It yields the protein CASTIRGKQETQYF.

J is TRBJ1-6 and V is TRBV19; 10 bases are shared with TRBD1. The germline CDR1 and CDR2 sequences are LNHDA and SQIVND (reference sequence). CDR3 size: 16 residues. The junction had 11 bases not matched to a gene; V was cut back by 7 bases and J by 8 bases. In nucleotides, the CDR3 is TGTGCCAGTACCGCCCGGGACAGGGGCAGATATTCACCCCTCCACTTT. Amino acid sequence: CASTARDRGRYSPLHF.

V is TRBV6-5 and J is TRBJ1-3; maybe TRBD1 (5 bases). This CDR3 contains 14 residues. V lost 6 bases and J 4 bases, leaving 13 bases between the germline ends. Germline V lookup: CDR1 MNHEY, CDR2 SVGAGI. The CDR3 region is CASRQTGSGNTIYF. In nucleotides, the CDR3 is TGTGCCAGCAGACAAACAGGTTCGGGAAACACCATATATTTT.

The chain uses TRBV18 and TRBJ1-2; 11 bases are shared with TRBD1. Per the germline V gene, CDR1 is KGHSH and CDR2 is LQKENI. This CDR3 spans 14 amino acids. V was clipped by 5 bases and J by 8 bases; unmatched bases: 7. The CDR3 is CASSSRTGGRGYTF. The CDR3 bases are TGTGCCAGCTCAAGTCGGACAGGGGGCCGCGGCTACACCTTC.

This chain uses TRBV7-2 with TRBJ2-7; D unclear. This CDR3 is 17 amino acids long. Germline V gives CDR1 SGHTA, CDR2 FQGNSA. With 1 base removed from V and 7 bases from J, the gap between germline ends came to 23 bases. The CDR3 sequence is CASSLVILAPEAREQYF. CDR3 bases: TGTGCCAGCAGCTTAGTTATCTTGGCCCCTGAAGCGCGAGAGCAGTACTTC.

This chain joins TRBV2 and TRBJ2-3, with 7 nucleotides matching TRBD2. Germline trimming cut 1 base from V and 4 bases from J; bases unmatched to any gene: 8. There are 16 residues in the CDR3. Looked up from germline, CDR1 is SNHLY and CDR2 is FYNNEI. The DNA of the CDR3 is TGTGCCAGCAGTGAAGGGTTAGCGGGCGGGGCAGATACGCAGTATTTT. Protein: CASSEGLAGGADTQYF. The variable domain in full, with the rest retrieved from reference TRBV2 and TRBJ2-3, is EPEVTQTPSHQVTQMGQEVILRCVPISNHLYFYWYRQILGQKVEFLVSFYNNEISEKSEIFDDQFSVERPDGSNFTLKIRSTKLEDSAMYFCASSEGLAGGADTQYFGPGTRLTVL.

This clone was picked up a small number of times. The rearrangement joins TRBV7-9 to TRBJ1-6; the D gene is possibly TRBD1 (5 bases). The CDR3 runs 18 residues. V shed 6 bases and J shed 8 bases, with 26 bases lying between them. The germline V gene encodes CDR1 SEHNR and CDR2 FQNEAQ (reference sequence). Written as DNA, the CDR3 is TGTGCCAGCAGACCACCCTTAATAGGGGAGGGTCATGATTCACCCCTCCACTTT. Translating gives CASRPPLIGEGHDSPLHF.

The gene calls are TRBV3-1 (or the pseudogene TRBV3-2) and TRBJ1-5; D not resolved. V lost 1 base and J 0 bases, leaving 7 bases between the germline ends. This CDR3 spans 15 amino acids. Germline V lookup: CDR1 LGHDT, CDR2 YNNKEL (reference sequence). This CDR3 is CASSQGHTSNQPQHF. CDR3 DNA sequence: TGTGCCAGCAGCCAAGGACATACTAGCAATCAGCCCCAGCATTTT.

V usage is TRBV7-8 and J usage is TRBJ1-5, with no clear D. V was cut by 3 bases and J by 7 bases, with 13 bases left in between. Germline CDR1 is SGHVS and CDR2 is FQNEAQ. CDR3 length equals 14 residues. CDR3: CASSLWVAGQPQHF. CDR3 coding DNA: TGTGCCAGCAGCTTGTGGGTTGCAGGACAGCCCCAGCATTTT.

CDR3 protein: CASNNDRRQRATNEKLFF. CDR3 bases: TGTGCCAGTAATAACGACCGCCGGCAGCGCGCAACTAATGAAAAACTGTTTTTT. The chain employs TRBV19 and TRBJ1-4, with unresolved D. The CDR3 sequence is 18 residues long. V gave up 7 bases and J gave up 0 bases, with 21 bases separating them. Germline CDR1 LNHDA, CDR2 SQIVND (reference sequence).

There are a few counts of this clone. The chain carries TRBV19 and TRBJ2-1; 13 bases line up with TRBD2. The CDR3 has 15 residues. Looked up from germline, CDR1 is LNHDA and CDR2 is SQIVND (reference sequence). V dropped 4 bases and J dropped 3; count of bases not matched to a gene: 0. This CDR3 reads CASSRLAGGYNEQFF. CDR3 in DNA: TGTGCCAGTAGTAGACTAGCGGGAGGCTACAATGAGCAGTTCTTC.